This T cell receptor (beta chain) was captured in a study of control samples from healthy donors and cancer patients. Trimming shortened V by 7 bases and J by 7 bases, and 13 bases separated the two germline ends. The germline CDR1 and CDR2 sequences are SGHAT and FQNNGV. This CDR3 contains 12 residues. Measured with immunoSEQ multiplex PCR; TCRdb has only the in-frame clones, and not every one. The table includes approximately 150,000 clones, around 90% detected once. Material: blood. This chain joins TRBV11-2 and TRBJ1-2, with TRBD1 as a possible D gene (6 bases). This clonotype was obtained from a man aged 25 to 45 in good health. The CDR3 nucleotides are TGTGCCAGCACCCTAGGGGGGTCTGGCTACACCTTC. Its translation: CASTLGGSGYTF. Variable domain in full (rest from reference TRBV11-2 and TRBJ1-2): EAGVAQSPRYKIIEKRQSVAFWCNPISGHATLYWYQQILGQGPKLLIQFQNNGVVDDSQLPKDRFSAERLKGVDSTLKIQPAKLEDSAVYLCASTLGGSGYTFGSGTRLTVV.